Detailed here is one T cell receptor (beta chain). This entry is derived from a study of blood T cell repertoires in COVID-19. Produced via immunoSEQ multiplex PCR; TCRdb's table is partial and in-frame only. This sample has approximately 360,000 clones, with around 83% found just once. Trimming pared 5 bases from V and 12 bases from J, leaving 13 bases between. CDR1 is SGHAT, CDR2 FQNNGV, per germline. The CDR3 runs 11 residues. The V and J genes are TRBV11-2 and TRBJ1-1; D call uncertain. The TCR comes from a woman aged 45-65 years who had recovered from COVID-19. What was sequenced was PBMCs or T cells enriched from blood (not recorded which). CDR3 loop: CASSQFRGTFF. The CDR3 DNA sequence: TGTGCCAGCAGCCAGTTTCGGGGAACTTTCTTT.